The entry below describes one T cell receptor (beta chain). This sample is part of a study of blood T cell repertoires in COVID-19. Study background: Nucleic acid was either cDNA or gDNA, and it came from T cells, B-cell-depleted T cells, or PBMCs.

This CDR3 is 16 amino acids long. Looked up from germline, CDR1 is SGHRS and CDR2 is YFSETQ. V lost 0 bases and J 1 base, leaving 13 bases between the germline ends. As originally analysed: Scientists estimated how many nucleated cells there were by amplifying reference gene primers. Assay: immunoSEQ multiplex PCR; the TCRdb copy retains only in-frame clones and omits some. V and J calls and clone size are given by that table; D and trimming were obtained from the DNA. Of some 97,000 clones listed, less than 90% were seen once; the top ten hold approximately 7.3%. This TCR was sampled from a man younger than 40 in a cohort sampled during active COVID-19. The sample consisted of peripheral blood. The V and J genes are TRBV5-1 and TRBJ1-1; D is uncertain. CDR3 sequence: CASSLVEGPGNTEAFF. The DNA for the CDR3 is TGCGCCAGCAGCTTGGTTGAGGGCCCGGGGAACACTGAAGCTTTCTTT.